Listed below are T cell receptor beta chains from one sample, sequenced in a study of cytomegalovirus exposure and HLA in healthy donors. Using immunoSEQ multiplex PCR, the repertoire was profiled, and TCRdb retains in-frame clones only, with some absent. The profile shows over 150,000 clones, roughly four fifths of them singletons. The sequenced sample was PBMCs. These receptors were collected from a male donor in good health and CMV-seropositive. CDR3s include the opening cysteine and the closing phenylalanine or tryptophan. A D gene is named only where the DNA matches it firmly. The size entry is marked missing in some rows and otherwise reads once, few, many or a size class.

J	V	length	D	size	CDR3	DNA
TRBJ2-7	TRBV6-6	13	TRBD1	once	CASTKDRDEGQYF	TGTGCCAGCACAAAGGACAGGGACGAGGGGCAGTACTTC
TRBJ1-1	TRBV7-9	14	NA	NA	CASSLEATNTEAFF	TGTGCCAGCAGCTTAGAAGCCACGAACACTGAAGCTTTCTTT
TRBJ2-1	TRBV5-1	14	TRBD2	NA	CASSPGLAGAEQFF	TGCGCCAGCAGCCCCGGACTAGCGGGAGCTGAGCAGTTCTTC
TRBJ2-7	TRBV18	15	TRBD1	NA	CASSGRGQGAGEQYF	TGTGCCAGCTCAGGTCGGGGACAGGGGGCCGGCGAGCAGTACTTC
TRBJ1-3	TRBV28	14	NA	once	CASSSQGSGNTIYF	TGTGCCAGCAGCTCTCAGGGCTCCGGAAACACCATATATTTT
TRBJ2-1	TRBV5-4	16	TRBD1	NA	CASSPGAGQGHNEQFF	TGTGCCAGCAGCCCGGGGGCGGGACAGGGGCACAATGAGCAGTTCTTC
TRBJ1-1	TRBV5-8	17	TRBD1	few	CASSRGTGQAFNTEAFF	TGTGCCAGCAGCAGGGGGACAGGCCAGGCCTTCAACACTGAAGCTTTCTTT
TRBJ2-1	TRBV4-3	19	NA	once	CASNQDLSGVTGSYNEQFF	TGCGCCAGCAACCAAGATTTATCGGGGGTCACCGGCTCCTACAATGAGCAGTTCTTC
TRBJ2-2	TRBV4-1	16	NA	medium-sized	CASSHPGGWPTGELFF	TGCGCCAGCAGCCACCCTGGCGGGTGGCCCACCGGGGAGCTGTTTTTT
TRBJ2-2	TRBV28	14	TRBD1	NA	CASRPSGQGRELFF	TGTGCCAGCAGGCCTTCGGGACAGGGTCGGGAGCTGTTTTTT
TRBJ1-1	TRBV30	12	TRBD1	NA	CASGTGSPEAFF	TGTGCCTCAGGGACAGGGAGCCCTGAAGCTTTCTTT
TRBJ1-2	TRBV2	10	TRBD1	NA	CASGDSLFTF	TGTGCCAGCGGGGACAGCCTCTTCACCTTC
TRBJ2-5	TRBV9	12	NA	NA	CASSPGPGEQYF	TGTGCCAGCAGTCCGGGGCCGGGGGAGCAGTACTTC
TRBJ1-4	TRBV5-1	14	NA	NA	CASSTGILNEKLFF	TGCGCCAGCAGTACCGGGATACTTAATGAAAAACTGTTTTTT
TRBJ1-2	TRBV7-2	14	NA	NA	CASNWGLSGYGYTF	TGTGCCAGCAACTGGGGACTTTCCGGCTATGGCTACACCTTC
TRBJ1-3	TRBV11-2	14	TRBD1	NA	CASSRDRGGNTIYF	TGTGCCAGCAGCCGGGACAGGGGGGGAAACACCATATATTTT
TRBJ2-7	TRBV7-2	15	NA	once	CASSPRLQLSYEQYF	TGTGCCAGCAGCCCCCGACTGCAGTTATCCTACGAGCAGTACTTC
TRBJ1-5	TRBV5-1	14	NA	NA	CASSRGYGNQPQHF	TGCGCCAGCTCCAGGGGTTACGGCAATCAGCCCCAGCATTTT
TRBJ1-2	TRBV19	15	NA	NA	CASNNNVNFIRGYTF	TGTGCCAGTAACAACAACGTCAATTTTATCAGGGGCTACACCTTC
TRBJ2-7	TRBV4-3	15	TRBD2	NA	CASSQWTSGSYEQYF	TGCGCCAGCAGCCAATGGACTAGCGGGAGTTACGAGCAGTACTTC
TRBJ1-1	TRBV4-1	14	TRBD1	NA	CASSQMTGGVVAFF	TGCGCCAGCAGCCAAATGACAGGGGGCGTTGTAGCTTTCTTT
TRBJ2-7	TRBV7-9	11	NA	NA	CASGSSYEQYF	TGTGCCAGTGGTAGCTCCTACGAGCAGTACTTC
TRBJ2-7	TRBV5-4	17	TRBD1	NA	CASSLAPEGQRSYEQYF	TGTGCCAGCAGCTTGGCCCCAGAGGGACAGCGGTCCTACGAGCAGTACTTC
TRBJ1-2	TRBV15	15	NA	NA	CATSRDVSGNYGYTF	TGTGCCACCAGCAGAGATGTTTCAGGGAACTATGGCTACACCTTC
TRBJ2-1	TRBV28	16	NA	NA	CASSTPGVAETNEQFF	TGTGCCAGCAGTACCCCTGGGGTAGCGGAGACCAATGAGCAGTTCTTC
TRBJ2-7	TRBV7-7	14	TRBD1	NA	CASSLRTGSYEQYF	TGTGCCAGCAGCTTAAGGACAGGTTCCTACGAGCAGTACTTC
TRBJ1-1	TRBV28	13	NA	NA	CASSLLGATDAFF	TGTGCCAGCAGTTTACTTGGGGCCACTGATGCTTTCTTT
TRBJ2-2	TRBV7-9	16	TRBD2	NA	CASSPLAGPGTGELFF	TGTGCCAGCAGCCCCTTAGCGGGACCGGGCACCGGGGAGCTGTTTTTT
TRBJ1-5	TRBV5-1	14	NA	once	CASSLGGGNQPQHF	TGCGCCAGCAGCTTGGGCGGTGGGAATCAGCCCCAGCATTTT
TRBJ2-2	TRBV12-5	16	TRBD2	NA	CASGLRVAGVAGELFF	TGTGCTAGTGGTCTCCGGGTAGCGGGGGTGGCCGGGGAGCTGTTTTTT
TRBJ2-1	TRBV28	17	TRBD2	NA	CASSVGYASGISNEQFF	TGTGCCAGCAGTGTGGGGTACGCTAGCGGGATAAGCAATGAGCAGTTCTTC
TRBJ2-3	TRBV7-2	15	NA	NA	CASSLPRGGTDTQYF	TGTGCCAGCAGCTTACCCAGGGGGGGCACAGATACGCAGTATTTT
TRBJ2-1	TRBV6-5	13	TRBD2	few	CATRLAGLNEQFF	TGTGCCACAAGACTAGCGGGGCTCAATGAGCAGTTCTTC
TRBJ2-7	TRBV18	15	TRBD1	NA	CASSPWDSLDGQQYF	TGTGCCAGCTCACCATGGGACAGCCTGGATGGACAGCAGTACTTC
TRBJ2-2	TRBV4-3	14	NA	NA	CASSQSGVNGELFF	TGCGCCAGCAGCCAGTCAGGGGTGAACGGGGAGCTGTTTTTT
TRBJ2-7	TRBV7-2	14	TRBD1	once	CASSLAGQGVQQYF	TGTGCCAGCAGCTTAGCAGGACAGGGGGTCCAGCAGTACTTC
TRBJ1-2	TRBV6-1	13	NA	NA	CASSFGQHYGYTF	TGTGCCAGCAGCTTTGGACAGCATTATGGCTACACCTTC
TRBJ1-5	TRBV28	15	NA	NA	CASMDRRYSNQPQHF	TGTGCCAGCATGGACAGACGATATAGCAATCAGCCCCAGCATTTT
TRBJ2-2	TRBV5-1	12	NA	once	CAGSWSTGELFF	TGCGCCGGCAGCTGGAGCACCGGGGAGCTGTTTTTT
TRBJ2-4	TRBV20-1	11	NA	NA	CSAGEGDIQYF	TGCAGTGCTGGGGAGGGGGACATTCAGTACTTC
TRBJ2-5	TRBV14	15	TRBD1	NA	CASSSHRGLRETQYF	TGTGCCAGCAGCTCACACAGGGGGCTAAGGGAGACCCAGTACTTC
TRBJ1-5	TRBV7-8	13	NA	NA	CASTGYGNQPQHF	TGTGCCAGCACCGGGTATGGCAATCAGCCCCAGCATTTT
TRBJ2-1	TRBV15	13	TRBD2	NA	CATSRSLAGEQLF	TGTGCCACCAGCAGATCCCTAGCGGGTGAGCAGCTCTTC
TRBJ2-1	TRBV11-2	12	NA	NA	CASSFGGNEQFF	TGTGCCAGCAGCTTCGGAGGGAATGAGCAGTTCTTC
TRBJ1-1	TRBV5-1	13	NA	NA	CASSQQVNTEAFF	TGCGCCAGCAGCCAACAGGTTAACACTGAAGCTTTCTTT
TRBJ2-7	TRBV18	15	TRBD1	NA	CASSPPGQGRNEQYF	TGTGCCAGCTCACCCCCGGGACAGGGTAGGAACGAGCAGTACTTC